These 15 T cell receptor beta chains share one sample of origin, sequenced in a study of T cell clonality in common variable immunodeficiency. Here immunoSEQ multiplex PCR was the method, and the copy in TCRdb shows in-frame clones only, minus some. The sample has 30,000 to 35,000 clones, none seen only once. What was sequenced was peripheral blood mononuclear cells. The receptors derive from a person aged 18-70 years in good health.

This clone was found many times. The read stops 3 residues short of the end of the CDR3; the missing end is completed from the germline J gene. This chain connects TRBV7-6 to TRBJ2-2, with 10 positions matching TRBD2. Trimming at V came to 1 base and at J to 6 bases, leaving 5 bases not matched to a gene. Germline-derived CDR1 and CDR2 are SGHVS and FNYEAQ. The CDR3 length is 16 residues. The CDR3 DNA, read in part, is TGTGCCAGCAGCTTAGAGACTAGCGGGCGCCCCGGGGAG. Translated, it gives CASSLETSGRPGE. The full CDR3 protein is CASSLETSGRPGELFF.

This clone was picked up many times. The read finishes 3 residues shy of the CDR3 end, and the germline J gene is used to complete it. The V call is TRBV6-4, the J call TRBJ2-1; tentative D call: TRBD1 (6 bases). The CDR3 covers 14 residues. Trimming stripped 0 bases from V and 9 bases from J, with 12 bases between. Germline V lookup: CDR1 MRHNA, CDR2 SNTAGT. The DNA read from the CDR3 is TGTGCCAGCAGTGACTCCTTTAGGGGGTTTGAG. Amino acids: CASSDSFRGFE. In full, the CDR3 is CASSDSFRGFEQFF.

Partial CDR3 DNA: TGCAGTGCCTCGACCGGAGGGGCGAGCGAG. Residues: CSASTGGASE. The whole CDR3 reads CSASTGGASEQYF. This rearrangement joins TRBV20-1 to TRBJ2-7, with D possibly TRBD2 on 6 matching bases. The CDR3 extends 3 residues past the end of the read, so its final part is completed from the germline J gene. Between the trimmed V and J ends, which lost 6 bases and 6 bases, there was a span of 18 bases. Per the germline V gene, CDR1 is DFQATT and CDR2 is SNEGSKA (reference sequence). The CDR3 is 13 residues long.

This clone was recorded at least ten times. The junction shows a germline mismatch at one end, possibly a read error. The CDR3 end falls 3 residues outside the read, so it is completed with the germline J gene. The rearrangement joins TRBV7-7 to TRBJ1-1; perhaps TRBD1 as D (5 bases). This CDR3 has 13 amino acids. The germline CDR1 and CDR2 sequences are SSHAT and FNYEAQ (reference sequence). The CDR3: CASSSQVNTEAFF. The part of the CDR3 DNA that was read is TGTGCTAGCAGCTCACAGGTGAACACTGAA. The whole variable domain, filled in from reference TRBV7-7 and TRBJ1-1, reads GAGVSQSPRYKVTKRGQDVTLRCDPISSHATLYWYQQALGQGPEFLTYFNYEAQPDKSGLPSDRFSAERPEGSISTLTIQRTEQRDSAMYRCASSSQVNTEAFFGQGTRLTVV.

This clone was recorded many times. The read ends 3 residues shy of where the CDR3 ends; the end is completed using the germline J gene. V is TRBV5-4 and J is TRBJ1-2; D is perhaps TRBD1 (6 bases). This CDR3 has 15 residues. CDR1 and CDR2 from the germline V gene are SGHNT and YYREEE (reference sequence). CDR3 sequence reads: CASSSRGTRLNEYTF. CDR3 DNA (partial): TGTGCCAGCAGCTCCAGGGGTACAAGGTTGAATGAG.

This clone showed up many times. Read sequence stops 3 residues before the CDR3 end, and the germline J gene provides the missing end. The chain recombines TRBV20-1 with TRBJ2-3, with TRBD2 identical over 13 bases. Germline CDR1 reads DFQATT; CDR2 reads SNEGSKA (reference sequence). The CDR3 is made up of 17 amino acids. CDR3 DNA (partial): TGCAGTGCCGCTCCTCTGGGACTAGCGGGGACACCGGGGACG. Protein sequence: CSAAPLGLAGTPGT. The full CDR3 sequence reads CSAAPLGLAGTPGTQYF.

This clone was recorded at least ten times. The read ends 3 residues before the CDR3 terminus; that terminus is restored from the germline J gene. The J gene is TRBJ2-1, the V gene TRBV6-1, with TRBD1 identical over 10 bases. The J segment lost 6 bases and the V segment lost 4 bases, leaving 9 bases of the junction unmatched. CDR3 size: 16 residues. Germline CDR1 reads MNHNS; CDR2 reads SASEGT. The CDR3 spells CASSARQGAPFNEQFF. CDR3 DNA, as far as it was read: TGTGCCAGCAGTGCCCGACAGGGGGCGCCTTTCAATGAG.

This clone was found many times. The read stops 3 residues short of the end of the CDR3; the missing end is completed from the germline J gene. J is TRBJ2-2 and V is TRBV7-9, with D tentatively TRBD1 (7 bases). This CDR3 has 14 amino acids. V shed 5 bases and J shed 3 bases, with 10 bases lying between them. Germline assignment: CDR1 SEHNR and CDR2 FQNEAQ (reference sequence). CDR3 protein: CASSQGGYTGELFF. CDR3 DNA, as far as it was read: TGTGCCAGCAGCCAGGGGGGTTACACCGGGGAG.

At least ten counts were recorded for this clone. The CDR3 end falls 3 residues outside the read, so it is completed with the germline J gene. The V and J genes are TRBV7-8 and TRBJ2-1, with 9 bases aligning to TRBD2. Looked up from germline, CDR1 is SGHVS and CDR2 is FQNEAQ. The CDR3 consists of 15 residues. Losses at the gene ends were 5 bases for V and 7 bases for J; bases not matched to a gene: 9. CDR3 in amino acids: CASSGSGSRSNEQFF. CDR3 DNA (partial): TGTGCCAGCAGCGGTAGCGGGAGCCGGAGTAATGAG.

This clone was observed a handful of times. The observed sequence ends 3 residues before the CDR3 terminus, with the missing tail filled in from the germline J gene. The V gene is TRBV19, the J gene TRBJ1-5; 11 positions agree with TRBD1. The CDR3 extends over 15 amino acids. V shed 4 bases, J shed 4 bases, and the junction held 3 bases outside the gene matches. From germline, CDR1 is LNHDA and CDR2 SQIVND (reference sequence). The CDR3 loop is CASSTGTGGNQPQHF. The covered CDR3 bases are TGTGCCAGTAGTACCGGGACAGGGGGAAATCAGCCC.

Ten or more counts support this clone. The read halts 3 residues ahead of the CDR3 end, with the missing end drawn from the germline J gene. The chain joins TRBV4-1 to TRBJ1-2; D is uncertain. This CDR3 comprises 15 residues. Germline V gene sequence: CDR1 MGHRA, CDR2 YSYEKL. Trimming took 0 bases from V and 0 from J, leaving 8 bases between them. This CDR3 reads CASSQETTPNYGYTF. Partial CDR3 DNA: TGCGCCAGCAGCCAAGAGACTACCCCTAACTATGGC.

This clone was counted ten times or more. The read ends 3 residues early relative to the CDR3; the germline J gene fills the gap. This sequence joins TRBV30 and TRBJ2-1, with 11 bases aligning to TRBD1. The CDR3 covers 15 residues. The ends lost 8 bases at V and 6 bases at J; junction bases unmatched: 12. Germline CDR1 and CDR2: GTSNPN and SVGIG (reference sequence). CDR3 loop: CAGVTGTGGRNEQFF. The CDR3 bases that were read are TGTGCCGGTGTGACGGGGACAGGGGGTCGCAATGAG.

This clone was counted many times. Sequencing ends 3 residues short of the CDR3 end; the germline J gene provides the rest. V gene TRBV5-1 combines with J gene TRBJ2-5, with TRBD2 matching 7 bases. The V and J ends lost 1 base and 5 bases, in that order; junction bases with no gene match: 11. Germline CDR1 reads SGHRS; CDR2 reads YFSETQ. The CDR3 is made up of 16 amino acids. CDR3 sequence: CASSLSGAGAGETQYF. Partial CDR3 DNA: TGCGCCAGCAGCTTGTCGGGTGCGGGAGCGGGGGAGACC.

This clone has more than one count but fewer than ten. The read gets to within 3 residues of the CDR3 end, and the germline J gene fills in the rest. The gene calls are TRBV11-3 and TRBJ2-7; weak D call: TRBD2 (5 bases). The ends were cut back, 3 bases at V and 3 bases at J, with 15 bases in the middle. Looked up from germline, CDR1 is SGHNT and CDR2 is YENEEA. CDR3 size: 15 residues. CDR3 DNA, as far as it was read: TGTGCCAGCAGCTTGTTGGCTAGCTCGGGCTACGAG. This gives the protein CASSLLASSGYE. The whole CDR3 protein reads CASSLLASSGYEQYF. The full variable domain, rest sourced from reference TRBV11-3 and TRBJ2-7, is EAGVVQSPRYKIIEKKQPVAFWCNPISGHNTLYWYLQNLGQGPELLIRYENEEAVDDSQLPKDRFSAERLKGVDSTLKIQPAELGDSAVYLCASSLLASSGYEQYFGPGTRLTVT.

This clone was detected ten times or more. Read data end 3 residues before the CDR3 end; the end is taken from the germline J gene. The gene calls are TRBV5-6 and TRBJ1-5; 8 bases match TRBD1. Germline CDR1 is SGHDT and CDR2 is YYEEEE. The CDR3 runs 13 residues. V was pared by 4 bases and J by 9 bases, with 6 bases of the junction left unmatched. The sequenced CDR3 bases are TGTGCCAGCAGCAGCAGGGGGCGGGGGCCC. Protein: CASSSRGRGP. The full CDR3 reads CASSSRGRGPQHF.